This T cell receptor (beta chain) is drawn from a study of blood T cell repertoires in COVID-19. As for the study in general: Samples taken during acute and convalescent COVID-19 were collected in the United States, Italy and Spain. T cells, B-cell-depleted T cells, or PBMCs supplied cDNA or gDNA.

Authors' methods: By means of reference gene primer amplification, nucleated cell counts were estimated. Here immunoSEQ multiplex PCR was the method, and the copy in TCRdb shows in-frame clones only, minus some. The V and J calls and clone size were taken over from that table, and D and trimming were inferred from the DNA. The sample gives approximately 10,000 clones, approximately 78% of which show up once; 24% is in the top ten. The germline V gene encodes CDR1 SGHNT and CDR2 YENEEA. Trimming pared 5 bases from V and 2 bases from J, leaving 12 bases between. CDR3 length equals 14 residues. Sequencing used peripheral blood. This TCR came from a man between 60 and 75 years old with active COVID-19. This chain connects TRBV11-3 to TRBJ2-5; possibly TRBD2 for D (5 bases). The DNA of the CDR3 is TGTGCCAGCAGCCTCCGAGGGAAACAAGAGACCCAGTACTTC. It yields the protein CASSLRGKQETQYF.